Presented here are 10 T cell receptor beta chains from one specimen sequenced in a study of cytomegalovirus exposure and HLA in healthy donors. PCR was performed using 60 Vbeta and 13 Jbeta primers. This table comes from immunoSEQ multiplex PCR, and its TCRdb copy is limited to in-frame clones, with some not included. This repertoire shows more than 95,000 clones, around 80% found once; its top ten account for 1.5% to 2%. The specimen was PBMCs. These receptors were taken from a woman in her thirties or forties in good health and CMV-seronegative.

In the case of this clone: At one end the junction does not follow the germline gene, possibly because of a read error. The chain links TRBV7-3 to TRBJ2-2; 13 bases are a match to TRBD2. CDR1 SGHTA and CDR2 FQGTGA come from the germline V gene. This CDR3 region has 16 residues. Here the CDR3 DNA reads TGTGCCAGCAGCCAGCCGGGACTAGCGGGGACCGGGGAGCGGTTTTTT. It specifies CASSQPGLAGTGERFF.

Comment on this clone: An end of the junction differs from the germline gene, which may be a read error. The rearrangement joins TRBV7-9 to TRBJ2-7, with 7 bases aligning to TRBD1. The germline V gene has CDR1 SEHNR and CDR2 FQNEAQ (reference sequence). This CDR3 has 17 amino acids. CDR3 region: CSSSLNRGRQGDYEQYF. CDR3 DNA: TGTTCCAGCAGCTTAAATCGGGGTCGACAGGGTGATTACGAGCAGTACTTC.

The table lists this clone with a few counts. In DNA form, the CDR3 reads TGTGCCAGCAGCCTGAGGGTAGGGTCGAATACTGAAGCTTTCTTT. Translating it yields CASSLRVGSNTEAFF. V usage is TRBV5-4 and J usage is TRBJ1-1, with D uncertain. Germline V CDR1 and CDR2: SGHNT, YYREEE (reference sequence). This CDR3 contains 15 residues. Trimming removed 4 bases at V and 5 bases at J, with 18 bases between.

The J gene is TRBJ1-2, the V gene TRBV5-6, with 9 positions matching TRBD1. Germline-derived CDR1 and CDR2 are SGHDT and YYEEEE. CDR3 length equals 15 residues. Trimming removed 4 bases from V and 2 bases from J; junction bases left unmatched: 6. Here the CDR3 DNA reads TGTGCCAGCAGCCGCCCCGGGACAGGGAACTATGGCTACACCTTC. Amino acid sequence: CASSRPGTGNYGYTF. Looking up the rest from reference TRBV5-6 and TRBJ1-2 gives the full variable domain: DAGVTQSPTHLIKTRGQQVTLRCSPKSGHDTVSWYQQALGQGPQFIFQYYEEEERQRGNFPDRFSGHQFPNYSSELNVNALLLGDSALYLCASSRPGTGNYGYTFGSGTRLTVV.

As for this clone: A junction end diverges from the germline sequence, so it may reflect a read error. The chain employs TRBV7-9 and TRBJ1-5; D remains ambiguous. CDR1 is SEHNR and CDR2 is FQNEAQ in the germline V gene (reference sequence). The CDR3 length is 12 residues. In DNA, the CDR3 is TGTTCCAGCAGCTCGGAGAATCAGCCCCAGCATTTT. It codes for CSSSSENQPQHF.

The rearrangement uses TRBV29-1 and TRBJ1-1, with 8 bases that match TRBD1. This CDR3 has 18 amino acids. Unmatched junction bases numbered 17, after V lost 0 bases and J lost 5 bases. The germline V gene has CDR1 SQVTM and CDR2 ANQGSEA. Here the CDR3 reads CSVEEWVFSDRVGTEAFF. CDR3 coding DNA: TGCAGCGTTGAAGAATGGGTATTTTCGGACAGGGTTGGAACTGAAGCTTTCTTT.

This clone was found once. The chain uses TRBV6-1 and TRBJ1-1; 7 positions match TRBD1. The CDR3 spans 15 residues. Trimming at V came to 3 bases and at J to 4 bases, leaving 8 bases not matched to a gene. Per the germline V gene, CDR1 is MNHNS and CDR2 is SASEGT. CDR3 loop: CASSDQGGAGTEAFF. In nucleotides, the CDR3 is TGTGCCAGCAGTGATCAGGGGGGCGCGGGCACTGAAGCTTTCTTT.

The chain couples TRBV9 to TRBJ1-3; D is perhaps TRBD1 (6 bases). Per the germline V gene, CDR1 is SGDLS and CDR2 is YYNGEE. V gave up 4 bases and J gave up 0 bases, with 11 bases separating them. This CDR3 spans 15 amino acids. The CDR3 DNA reads as TGTGCCAGCAGCCCAACAGGGAACTCTGGAAACACCATATATTTT. This translates into CASSPTGNSGNTIYF.

This chain links TRBV6-4 with TRBJ2-3, with D maybe TRBD1 (6 bases). CDR3 size: 14 residues. CDR1 is MRHNA and CDR2 is SNTAGT in the germline V gene. V was clipped by 4 bases and J by 2 bases, with 10 bases between them. CDR3 region: CASSGGQPTDTQYF. The CDR3 DNA follows: TGTGCCAGCAGTGGAGGACAGCCCACAGATACGCAGTATTTT.

This clone has only one observation. V and J are TRBV6-5 and TRBJ2-1; TRBD1 might be the D (5 bases). Germline lookup yields CDR1 MNHEY and CDR2 SVGAGI. Trimming removed 3 bases at V and 5 bases at J, with 11 bases between. This CDR3 has 14 residues. The CDR3 protein is CASSYMTENNEQFF. The CDR3 DNA is TGTGCCAGCAGTTATATGACAGAGAACAATGAGCAGTTCTTC.